A selection of T cell receptor beta chains follows, all from one sample in a study of blood T cell repertoires in COVID-19. Sequencing was performed with immunoSEQ multiplex PCR; in TCRdb, only in-frame clones are kept and a portion is missing. The table records about 70,000 clones, roughly 84% of them present only once. The specimen was peripheral blood. The receptor source for this set is a woman under 30 with acute or convalescent COVID-19. Each CDR3 is given with its conserved first and last residue. Each record gives: CDR3 DNA, CDR3 protein, J gene, clone size, D gene, V gene. A D gene is named only where the DNA matches it firmly. Not all rows give a size; the values are once, few, many and, for expanded clones, a class.

TGCGCCAGCAGCCAAGGTATGGGACTAGCGGGGAACAATGAGCAGTTCTTC CASSQGMGLAGNNEQFF TRBJ2-1 . TRBD2 TRBV4-1
TGTGCCAGCAGCTGGGGACAGGGGGGGCTGAACACTGAAGCTTTCTTT CASSWGQGGLNTEAFF TRBJ1-1 once TRBD1 TRBV5-8
TGTGCCAGCGGAAAACAACCCCCGGGACTTACCACGTTCGCGAACACCGGGGAGCTGTTTTTT CASGKQPPGLTTFANTGELFF TRBJ2-2 . . TRBV7-6
TGCGCCAGCAGCTTGGACGTCAGTACCTACGAGCAGTACTTC CASSLDVSTYEQYF TRBJ2-7 . . TRBV5-1
TGTGCCAGCTCACCATACGCGGGGGCCCCCCAAGAGACCCAGTACTTC CASSPYAGAPQETQYF TRBJ2-5 . . TRBV18
TGTGCCAGCAGTGAAGTAAGGACATATAGCAATCAGCCCCAGCATTTT CASSEVRTYSNQPQHF TRBJ1-5 . . TRBV2
TGTGCCAGCAGCCAAGCGGGAAAGGATGAGCAGTTCTTC CASSQAGKDEQFF TRBJ2-1 . . TRBV3-1/TRBV3-2
TGTGCCAGCAGTGACAGGGGTCGGACCTCCTACGAGCAGTACTTC CASSDRGRTSYEQYF TRBJ2-7 . TRBD1 TRBV27
TGTGCCAGCAGTTACTCGAGTTCGGACAGGGAGGGCTCCTACGAGCAGTACTTC CASSYSSSDREGSYEQYF TRBJ2-7 . . TRBV6-2/TRBV6-3
TGTGCCAGCAGCTTAGGGTCTTCGACGGAGGGATATCAGCCCCAGCATTTT CASSLGSSTEGYQPQHF TRBJ1-5 . . TRBV7-8
TGTGCCAGCAGTTCCCCCGGGACAGGTCCTTATCAGCCCCAGCATTTT CASSSPGTGPYQPQHF TRBJ1-5 . TRBD1 TRBV28
TGCGCCAGCAGTGAAAACAGCTATGGCTACACCTTC CASSENSYGYTF TRBJ1-2 . . TRBV10-2
TGTGCCAGCAGGGACAGGGGGAATTCTGAAGCTTTCTTT CASRDRGNSEAFF TRBJ1-1 . TRBD1 TRBV6-6
TGCGCCAGCAGCGTGGACGCGACTACGAACACCGGGGAGCTGTTTTTT CASSVDATTNTGELFF TRBJ2-2 . . TRBV5-1
TGTGCCAGCAGGACAGGGGTCTCTGGAAACACCATATATTTT CASRTGVSGNTIYF TRBJ1-3 . TRBD1 TRBV2
TGTGCCAGCAGCCAAAATCCCGGGACAGTCTACAATGAGCAGTTCTTC CASSQNPGTVYNEQFF TRBJ2-1 . TRBD1 TRBV7-2
TGTGCCAGCAGCAAGAACAGGGTTCAGCCCCAGCATTTT CASSKNRVQPQHF TRBJ1-5 . . TRBV7-8
TGTGCCAGCAGTCAAACAGGGACTGAAGCTTTCTTT CASSQTGTEAFF TRBJ1-1 once . TRBV2
TGTGCCTGGAGTGCGGGGACAGGTAACACTGAAGCTTTCTTT CAWSAGTGNTEAFF TRBJ1-1 . TRBD1 TRBV30
TGTGCCAGCAGTTCCTCAATCGGTGAGCAGTTCTTC CASSSSIGEQFF TRBJ2-1 . . TRBV12-3/TRBV12-4
TGTGCCAGCAACAGGGGGGGGTGGAACACTGAAGCTTTCTTT CASNRGGWNTEAFF TRBJ1-1 . TRBD1 TRBV11-2
TGTGCCAGCAGTTCGCCCCGGACGGACACCTACGAGCAGTACTTC CASSSPRTDTYEQYF TRBJ2-7 . . TRBV6-5
TGTGCCAGCAGTCTCCTTACAGGGGTCGCCACTGAAGCTTTCTTT CASSLLTGVATEAFF TRBJ1-1 . TRBD1 TRBV28
TGTGCCAGCAGTTTAGGTTGGTACCGAGAGGACACTGAAGCTTTCTTT CASSLGWYREDTEAFF TRBJ1-1 . . TRBV28
TGCGCCAGCAGCTTTACAGGGGGCCTGAACACTGAAGCTTTCTTT CASSFTGGLNTEAFF TRBJ1-1 . TRBD1 TRBV5-1
TGTGCCAGCAGCCGCGGGGGAGTCTACGAGCAGTACTTC CASSRGGVYEQYF TRBJ2-7 . TRBD2 TRBV13
TGTGCCTGGAGCTATTACGAGCAGTACTTC CAWSYYEQYF TRBJ2-7 . . TRBV30
TGTGCCAGCAGCCAATACCAGTTGGACGAGCAGTACTTC CASSQYQLDEQYF TRBJ2-7 few . TRBV14
TGTGCCAGCAGTTTATCATCGGGACAACGGTATTCACCCCTCCACTTT CASSLSSGQRYSPLHF TRBJ1-6 few . TRBV27
TGCGCCAGCAGCTTGGAGGGACAGAAGGATTCACCCCTCCACTTT CASSLEGQKDSPLHF TRBJ1-6 . TRBD1 TRBV5-1
TGCGCCAGCAGCCAGTTTACGACTGAAGAAGCTTTCTTT CASSQFTTEEAFF TRBJ1-1 . . TRBV4-1
TGTGCCAGCAGTTCCAGCGGGGGGGCATACAATGAGCAGTTCTTC CASSSSGGAYNEQFF TRBJ2-1 once TRBD2 TRBV6-5
TGTGCCTGGAACCCGGGACTAGCGGGAAGCAATGAGCAGTTCTTC CAWNPGLAGSNEQFF TRBJ2-1 . TRBD2 TRBV30
TGCGCCAGCAGCCAAGATCGTCGGCAGGGGGTCACTGAAGCTTTCTTT CASSQDRRQGVTEAFF TRBJ1-1 . TRBD1 TRBV4-1
TGTGCCAGCAGTGGGCCCTCAGGCTCCTACGAGCAGTACTTC CASSGPSGSYEQYF TRBJ2-7 . . TRBV25-1
TGTGCCAGCTCACCGAGGGGACTAGCGGGAGGTTCGTCGTCCAATGAGCAGTTCTTC CASSPRGLAGGSSSNEQFF TRBJ2-1 once TRBD2 TRBV18
TGTGCCAGCACCGGAGAGGGACACTTAACGGCTTTCTTT CASTGEGHLTAFF TRBJ1-1 . . TRBV6-4
TGTGCCAGCAGCTTGGGTGTAGCGGGGGGAGAGACCCAGTACTTC CASSLGVAGGETQYF TRBJ2-5 . TRBD2 TRBV5-6
TGTGCCAGCAGTTACTCCGCCCTAAGCACAGATACGCAGTATTTT CASSYSALSTDTQYF TRBJ2-3 . . TRBV6-2/TRBV6-3
TGTGCCAGCTCCCAAGGACAGGGGATTTTATCCTTC CASSQGQGILSF TRBJ1-2 once TRBD1 TRBV18
TGTGCCAGCAGCTTGGTCGGACTAGCGGGAGTCGGCGCCAAAAACATTCAGTACTTC CASSLVGLAGVGAKNIQYF TRBJ2-4 . TRBD2 TRBV7-2
TGTGCCAGCAGCTTAGTAGGATGGGACACTTACTCTGGGGCCAACGTCCTGACTTTC CASSLVGWDTYSGANVLTF TRBJ2-6 . . TRBV7-2
TGCGCCAGCAGGATGACAGGGGGTGGAGGTGAAAAACTGTTTTTT CASRMTGGGGEKLFF TRBJ1-4 few TRBD1 TRBV5-1